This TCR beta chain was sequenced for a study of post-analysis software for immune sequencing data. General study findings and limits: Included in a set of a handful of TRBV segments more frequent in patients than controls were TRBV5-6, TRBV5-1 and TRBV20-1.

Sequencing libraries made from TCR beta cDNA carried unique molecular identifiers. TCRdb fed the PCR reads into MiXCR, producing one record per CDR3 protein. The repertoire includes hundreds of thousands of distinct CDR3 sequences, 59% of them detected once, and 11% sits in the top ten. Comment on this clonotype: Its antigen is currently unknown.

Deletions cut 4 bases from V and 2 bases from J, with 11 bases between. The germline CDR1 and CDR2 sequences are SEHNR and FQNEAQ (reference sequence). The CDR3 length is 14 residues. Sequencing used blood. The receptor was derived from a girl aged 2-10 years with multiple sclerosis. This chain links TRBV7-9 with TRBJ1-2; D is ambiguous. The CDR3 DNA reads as TGTGCCAGCAGCTCGAGGGCGGACAACTATGGCTACACCTTC. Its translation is CASSSRADNYGYTF. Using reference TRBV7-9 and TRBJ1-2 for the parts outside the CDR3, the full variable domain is DTGVSQNPRHKITKRGQNVTFRCDPISEHNRLYWYRQTLGQGPEFLTYFQNEAQLEKSRLLSDRFSAERPKGSFSTLEIQRTEQGDSAMYLCASSSRADNYGYTFGSGTRLTVV.